A single sample is the source of the 29 T cell receptor beta chains below, sequenced in a study of blood T cell repertoires in COVID-19. Clones were read by immunoSEQ multiplex PCR, and TCRdb kept only the in-frame ones, dropping some. Of 60,000 to 75,000 clones in the sample, 86% were seen once. Sample: peripheral blood. The receptors stem from a woman aged 55-75 years with acute or convalescent COVID-19.

The chain couples TRBV28 to TRBJ1-5, with 12 positions matching TRBD1. Germline V gene sequence: CDR1 MDHEN, CDR2 SYDVKM. The CDR3 loop spans 14 amino acids. The trim removed 6 bases at V and 7 bases at J, leaving 4 bases unmatched. CDR3 nucleotide sequence: TGTGCCAGCAGGGGGACAGGGGGCTCCCAGCCCCAGCATTTT. Amino acid sequence: CASRGTGGSQPQHF.

The J gene is TRBJ2-1, the V gene TRBV5-8; TRBD2 matches at 10 bases. This CDR3 contains 17 residues. Germline values: CDR1 SGHTS, CDR2 YDEGEE. The ends lost 4 bases at V and 3 bases at J; junction bases unmatched: 10. This chain's CDR3 is CASSKERGGGIYNEQFF. CDR3 DNA sequence: TGTGCCAGCAGCAAGGAGCGGGGGGGCGGCATCTACAATGAGCAGTTCTTC.

V is TRBV5-6 and J is TRBJ2-1; TRBD2 matches 13 bases. The length of the CDR3 is 15 residues. Germline values: CDR1 SGHDT, CDR2 YYEEEE. The V segment lost 2 bases and the J segment 6 bases; nucleotides outside the gene matches: 2. The CDR3, as DNA: TGTGCCAGCAGCTTCACTAGCGGGGGGGCCAATGAGCAGTTCTTC. It codes for CASSFTSGGANEQFF. Based on the CDR3 plus reference TRBV5-6 and TRBJ2-1, the full variable domain is DAGVTQSPTHLIKTRGQQVTLRCSPKSGHDTVSWYQQALGQGPQFIFQYYEEEERQRGNFPDRFSGHQFPNYSSELNVNALLLGDSALYLCASSFTSGGANEQFFGPGTRLTVL.

This clone was counted only a few times. Within the sample, other DNA sequences also encode this same CDR3. The chain combines TRBV5-1 with TRBJ1-1, with 10 bases fitting TRBD1. Germline assignment: CDR1 SGHRS and CDR2 YFSETQ. The junction had 1 base not matched to a gene; V was cut back by 3 bases and J by 2 bases. This CDR3 has 14 amino acids. CDR3 in amino acids: CASSWDRGNTEAFF. Written as DNA, the CDR3 is TGCGCCAGCAGCTGGGACAGGGGAAACACTGAAGCTTTCTTT. The full variable domain, with the rest looked up from reference TRBV5-1 and TRBJ1-1, is KAGVTQTPRYLIKTRGQQVTLSCSPISGHRSVSWYQQTPGQGLQFLFEYFSETQRNKGNFPGRFSGRQFSNSRSEMNVSTLELGDSALYLCASSWDRGNTEAFFGQGTRLTVV.

This clone was seen only a few times. The CDR3 region is CASSLGYRNTEAFF. CDR3 in DNA: TGTGCCAGCAGCTTAGGATACAGGAACACTGAAGCTTTCTTT. The chain employs TRBV7-9 and TRBJ1-1; D not certain. Per germline, CDR1 SEHNR and CDR2 FQNEAQ (reference sequence). V lost 1 base, J lost 1 base, and 7 bases lay in between. CDR3 length equals 14 residues.

The V and J genes are TRBV24-1 and TRBJ2-2; TRBD1 might be the D (6 bases). The V gene lost 4 bases and the J gene lost 3 bases, with 8 bases spanning the gap. Germline assignment: CDR1 KGHDR and CDR2 SFDVKD. The CDR3 totals 14 residues. The CDR3 sequence: CATSENRDTGELFF. In DNA, the CDR3 is TGTGCCACCAGTGAAAACAGGGACACCGGGGAGCTGTTTTTT.

V usage is TRBV2 and J usage is TRBJ2-2; D is undetermined. CDR3 length: 13 amino acids. Trimming removed 5 bases from V and 7 bases from J, with 11 bases in between. In germline, CDR1 is SNHLY, CDR2 FYNNEI. CDR3 in DNA: TGTGCCAGCAGTTTATCCAGGAACGGGGAGCTGTTTTTT. This sequence encodes CASSLSRNGELFF.

This clone occurred a few times. The J gene is TRBJ1-1, the V gene TRBV7-9; possible D gene TRBD1, 5 bases. V lost 5 bases and J 1 base, leaving 14 bases between the germline ends. CDR3 length equals 15 residues. CDR1 and CDR2 (germline): SEHNR, FQNEAQ (reference sequence). The CDR3: CASSEDQGRNTEAFF. The CDR3, as DNA: TGTGCCAGCAGCGAAGACCAGGGCAGGAACACTGAAGCTTTCTTT.

The chain is built from TRBV20-1 and TRBJ1-3; D is uncertain. Trimming stripped 5 bases from V and 4 bases from J, with 6 bases between. CDR1 and CDR2 (germline): DFQATT, SNEGSKA (reference sequence). The CDR3 length is 11 residues. The CDR3 DNA follows: TGCAGTGCTGAGTCCGGAAACACCATATATTTT. Translating gives CSAESGNTIYF.

V usage is TRBV19 and J usage is TRBJ2-5, with D maybe TRBD1 (6 bases). Per germline, CDR1 LNHDA and CDR2 SQIVND (reference sequence). Trimming took 10 bases from V and 1 from J, leaving 16 bases between them. This CDR3 is built from 14 residues. CDR3 amino acids: CATSPGQLQETQYF. CDR3 nucleotides: TGTGCCACCTCCCCAGGACAGCTCCAAGAGACCCAGTACTTC.

The chain couples TRBV13 to TRBJ2-5, with 10 positions matching TRBD2. V lost 4 bases and J lost 0; bases outside the gene matches: 5. The CDR3 spans 16 residues. CDR1 and CDR2 (germline): PRHDT, FYEKMQ (reference sequence). CDR3 sequence: CASSSWLAGDQETQYF. In DNA form, the CDR3 reads TGTGCCAGCAGCTCTTGGCTAGCGGGGGACCAAGAGACCCAGTACTTC. Full variable domain (outside the CDR3, taken from reference TRBV13 and TRBJ2-5): AAGVIQSPRHLIKEKRETATLKCYPIPRHDTVYWYQQGPGQDPQFLISFYEKMQSDKGSIPDRFSAQQFSDYHSELNMSSLELGDSALYFCASSSWLAGDQETQYFGPGTRLLVL.

The sample holds one count of this clone. This sequence joins TRBV18 and TRBJ1-1; D is uncertain. This CDR3 contains 14 residues. Trimming stripped 2 bases from V and 1 base from J, with 8 bases between. The V gene's germline CDR1 is KGHSH and CDR2 LQKENI. The CDR3 coding sequence is TGTGCCAGCTCACCATCTGGAGGGAACACTGAAGCTTTCTTT. This codes for CASSPSGGNTEAFF.

The J gene is TRBJ2-1, the V gene TRBV20-1; possible D gene TRBD2, 6 bases. Trimming left V 3 bases short and J 7 bases short, with 7 bases between. This CDR3 comprises 11 residues. The germline CDR1 and CDR2 sequences are DFQATT and SNEGSKA (reference sequence). CDR3 DNA: TGCAGTGCTAGTCGGGGGAATGAGCAGTTCTTC. This sequence encodes CSASRGNEQFF.

The DNA of the CDR3 is TGTGCCAGCAGCAGTGGACCAGGGGGCGTTGGAACTGAAGCTTTCTTT. Translated, it gives CASSSGPGGVGTEAFF. The V gene is TRBV7-3, the J gene TRBJ1-1; 8 bases fit TRBD1. The germline V gene has CDR1 SGHTA and CDR2 FQGTGA. The CDR3 has 16 amino acids. Trimming cost V 5 bases and J 5 bases; bases outside gene matches: 13.

The chain carries TRBV7-2 and TRBJ2-3; 12 nucleotides line up with TRBD2. The germline CDR1 and CDR2 sequences are SGHTA and FQGNSA. V gave up 2 bases and J gave up 4 bases; unmatched junction bases: 1. This CDR3 has 15 amino acids. The CDR3 here is CASSLLAGGPDTQYF. DNA for the CDR3: TGTGCCAGCAGCTTACTAGCGGGGGGGCCAGATACGCAGTATTTT.

This sequence joins TRBV9 and TRBJ2-3; 8 bases are shared with TRBD2. This CDR3 is 15 amino acids long. V lost 2 bases and J lost 3; bases outside the gene matches: 5. Germline CDR1 reads SGDLS; CDR2 reads YYNGEE. The CDR3 reads CASSVVAGYTDTQYF. The CDR3 DNA is TGTGCCAGCAGCGTCGTAGCGGGGTATACAGATACGCAGTATTTT.

This sequence joins TRBV7-8 and TRBJ1-5; TRBD1 matches 10 bases. The V gene's germline CDR1 is SGHVS and CDR2 FQNEAQ. This CDR3 comprises 17 residues. The V gene end was trimmed by 1 base and the J gene end by 3 bases; junction bases not matched to a gene: 6. CDR3 DNA: TGTGCCAGCAGCTTAGGACAGGGGGCTAGGGACAATCAGCCCCAGCATTTT. Amino acids: CASSLGQGARDNQPQHF.

V gene TRBV19 combines with J gene TRBJ1-2, with a possible D match to TRBD1 (6 bases). V lost 5 bases, J lost 0 bases, and 10 bases lay in between. The CDR3 sequence is 14 residues long. Per germline, CDR1 LNHDA and CDR2 SQIVND (reference sequence). CDR3 DNA sequence: TGTGCCAGTAGTGTGGACAGATCTAACTATGGCTACACCTTC. Protein: CASSVDRSNYGYTF.

CDR3 DNA sequence: TGCGCCAGCAGTTTACAGGGGGCCGGCTCCTATGGCTACACCTTC. It codes for CASSLQGAGSYGYTF. J is TRBJ1-2 and V is TRBV5-1, with 9 positions matching TRBD1. CDR3 size: 15 residues. CDR1 and CDR2 (germline): SGHRS, YFSETQ. The ends lost 5 bases at V and 4 bases at J; junction bases unmatched: 9.

The count of this clone is one. The V and J genes are TRBV30 and TRBJ2-5; D gene unclear. Germline values: CDR1 GTSNPN, CDR2 SVGIG (reference sequence). CDR3 length equals 12 residues. V shed 2 bases and J shed 5 bases, with 9 bases lying between them. The CDR3 is CAWSLTEETQYF. CDR3 in DNA: TGTGCCTGGAGTCTGACGGAGGAGACCCAGTACTTC.

CDR3 in DNA: TGTGCCAGCAGCTTTAGCGGGAAACTCCAAGAGACCCAGTACTTC. The encoded protein is CASSFSGKLQETQYF. The rearrangement links TRBV5-4 to TRBJ2-5, with 8 bases fitting TRBD2. The CDR3 covers 15 residues. The germline CDR1 and CDR2 sequences are SGHNT and YYREEE (reference sequence). With V trimmed by 2 bases and J by 1 base, 4 bases remained unmatched. The complete variable domain, with remaining parts taken from reference TRBV5-4 and TRBJ2-5, reads ETGVTQSPTHLIKTRGQQVTLRCSSQSGHNTVSWYQQALGQGPQFIFQYYREEENGRGNFPPRFSGLQFPNYSSELNVNALELDDSALYLCASSFSGKLQETQYFGPGTRLLVL.

The genes are TRBV3-1 (or the pseudogene TRBV3-2) and TRBJ2-1, with TRBD1 matching over 9 bases. This CDR3 region has 15 residues. Germline CDR1 is LGHDT and CDR2 is YNNKEL (reference sequence). The V gene end was trimmed by 4 bases and the J gene end by 9 bases; junction bases not matched to a gene: 10. The CDR3 DNA sequence: TGTGCCAGCAGCCTTCCGGGACAGGGCGTTGGTGAGCAGTTCTTC. Its protein is CASSLPGQGVGEQFF.

This rearrangement joins TRBV18 to TRBJ1-4; TRBD1 aligns across 7 bases. The V gene end was trimmed by 1 base and the J gene end by 7 bases; junction bases not matched to a gene: 6. This CDR3 is 15 amino acids long. CDR1 is KGHSH and CDR2 is LQKENI in the germline V gene. CDR3 nucleotides: TGTGCCAGCTCACCACAGCGGACAGGAGGTGAAAAACTGTTTTTT. This gives the protein CASSPQRTGGEKLFF.

This chain uses TRBV5-6 with TRBJ1-2; tentative D call: TRBD1 (5 bases). V was trimmed by 1 base and J by 2 bases, leaving 9 bases between them. The CDR3 totals 14 residues. Germline CDR1 is SGHDT and CDR2 is YYEEEE. The CDR3 DNA follows: TGTGCCAGCAGCTTGCAGGGTCGGAACTATGGCTACACCTTC. As protein: CASSLQGRNYGYTF.

The chain joins TRBV11-3 to TRBJ2-2; D ambiguous. Germline V gives CDR1 SGHNT, CDR2 YENEEA. Trimming cost V 3 bases and J 6 bases, with 8 bases left between them. The CDR3 has 13 residues. CDR3 in amino acids: CASSFGGAGELFF. DNA for the CDR3: TGTGCCAGCAGCTTTGGCGGTGCCGGGGAGCTGTTTTTT.

This clone was picked up one time. The genes are TRBV7-9 and TRBJ2-7; weak D call: TRBD1 (6 bases). CDR3 length: 13 amino acids. Trimming left V 5 bases short and J 5 bases short, with 13 bases between. CDR1 SEHNR and CDR2 FQNEAQ come from the germline V gene (reference sequence). The CDR3 DNA reads as TGTGCCAGCAGCCCAGGGGTTCTTGACGAGCAGTACTTC. It specifies CASSPGVLDEQYF. Full variable domain (missing parts from reference TRBV7-9 and TRBJ2-7): DTGVSQNPRHKITKRGQNVTFRCDPISEHNRLYWYRQTLGQGPEFLTYFQNEAQLEKSRLLSDRFSAERPKGSFSTLEIQRTEQGDSAMYLCASSPGVLDEQYFGPGTRLTVT.

The chain is built from TRBV9 and TRBJ2-3; a weak D match, TRBD1 (5 bases). The germline V gene has CDR1 SGDLS and CDR2 YYNGEE. Trimming shortened V by 1 base and J by 4 bases, and 7 bases separated the two germline ends. The CDR3 sequence is 13 residues long. The CDR3 nucleotides are TGTGCCAGCAGCGTACAGGGTCCAGATACGCAGTATTTT. Translation: CASSVQGPDTQYF.

The chain uses TRBV12-5 and TRBJ2-2, with D tentatively TRBD2 (6 bases). V was trimmed by 2 bases and J by 0 bases, leaving 19 bases between them. Germline V gene data show CDR1 as LGHNT and CDR2 as FRNRAP. The CDR3 has 19 residues. For the CDR3, the DNA is TGTGCTAGTGGTTTGACATTCCTCGGAGGGATCCCGAACACCGGGGAGCTGTTTTTT. Translated: CASGLTFLGGIPNTGELFF.

This clone was observed a single time. The J gene is TRBJ2-3, the V gene TRBV30, with TRBD1 identical over 9 bases. J gave up 3 bases and V 2 bases, and 9 bases lay outside the gene matches. Germline loops: CDR1 GTSNPN, CDR2 SVGIG (reference sequence). This CDR3 contains 16 residues. For the CDR3, the DNA is TGTGCCTGGAGTTCTCCCGGACAGGGGCGAACAGATACGCAGTATTTT. This translates into CAWSSPGQGRTDTQYF.